Presented here are 20 T cell receptor beta chains from one specimen sequenced in a study of low-dose radiotherapy and immunotherapy resistance in tumors. As to time point: after trial treatment. Described treatment: LDRT plus nivolumab, ipilimumab, low-dose cyclophosphamide and aspirin (RACIN trial). Alpha- and beta-chain coverage of first-strand cDNA came from TRAV- and TRBV-specific primers. TCR amplification ran roughly 20 PCR cycles using constant-region and V-primer adapter primers. Via MiXCR, TCRdb re-called the reads, giving one row per CDR3 protein. Altogether fewer than 50,000 distinct CDR3 sequences are present, about 25% being singletons, with the ten largest covering roughly a tenth. Specimen: PBMCs, collected after low-dose radiotherapy plus immunotherapy. The receptor set was obtained from a male donor with prostate cancer.

In its sample, this clonotype was seen many times. The chain has TRBV28 and TRBJ2-7; maybe TRBD2 (6 bases). Trimming removed 8 bases from V and 7 bases from J, with 12 bases in between. This CDR3 comprises 11 residues. Germline V lookup: CDR1 MDHEN, CDR2 SYDVKM. CDR3 nucleotide sequence: TGTGCCAGCGGTCAGGCGGGGGAGCAGTACTTC. It is translated as CASGQAGEQYF.

This clonotype was detected ten times or more. The chain has TRBV12-5 and TRBJ2-2; no clear D. The CDR3 covers 12 residues. V shed 3 bases and J shed 7 bases, with 6 bases lying between them. CDR1 is LGHNT and CDR2 is FRNRAP in the germline V gene. The CDR3 region is CASGLMVGELFF. The CDR3 bases are TGTGCTAGTGGTTTAATGGTCGGGGAGCTGTTTTTT.

The CDR3 here is CASSLDLSNQPQHF. The DNA for the CDR3 is TGTGCCAGCAGCTTAGATCTAAGCAATCAGCCCCAGCATTTT. The chain carries TRBV7-9 and TRBJ1-5; no firm D call. V dropped 1 base and J dropped 1 base, with 5 bases sitting between them. This CDR3 comprises 14 residues. Germline loops: CDR1 SEHNR, CDR2 FQNEAQ (reference sequence). The complete variable domain, with remaining parts taken from reference TRBV7-9 and TRBJ1-5, reads DTGVSQNPRHKITKRGQNVTFRCDPISEHNRLYWYRQTLGQGPEFLTYFQNEAQLEKSRLLSDRFSAERPKGSFSTLEIQRTEQGDSAMYLCASSLDLSNQPQHFGDGTRLSIL.

The chain combines TRBV7-8 with TRBJ1-3; D not resolved. With 1 base removed from V and 2 bases from J, the gap between germline ends came to 9 bases. The CDR3 is made up of 15 amino acids. Germline assignment: CDR1 SGHVS and CDR2 FQNEAQ. The CDR3 nucleotides are TGTGCCAGCAGCTTAGGGGGAAGCCCTGGAAACACCATATATTTT. Translated: CASSLGGSPGNTIYF.

This rearrangement joins TRBV11-3 to TRBJ2-2, with 8 bases fitting TRBD1. The CDR3 has 16 residues. V shed 5 bases, J shed 4 bases, and the junction held 9 bases outside the gene matches. From germline, CDR1 is SGHNT and CDR2 YENEEA. The chain's CDR3 is CASSPSRGRGTGELFF. CDR3 nucleotide sequence: TGTGCCAGCAGCCCATCCAGGGGGCGCGGCACCGGGGAGCTGTTTTTT. Combining the CDR3 with reference TRBV11-3 and TRBJ2-2 gives the whole variable domain EAGVVQSPRYKIIEKKQPVAFWCNPISGHNTLYWYLQNLGQGPELLIRYENEEAVDDSQLPKDRFSAERLKGVDSTLKIQPAELGDSAVYLCASSPSRGRGTGELFFGEGSRLTVL.

In its sample, this clonotype was seen many times. This rearrangement joins TRBV10-2 to TRBJ1-5, with TRBD1 matching over 7 bases. Germline V gene lookup returns CDR1 WSHSY and CDR2 SAAADI. V shed 7 bases and J 4 bases; nucleotides not matched to a gene: 7. The CDR3 is 14 residues long. Written as DNA, the CDR3 is TGCGCCAGCAAACAGGACAGGTCGAATCAGCCCCAGCATTTT. Translating it yields CASKQDRSNQPQHF.

This clonotype has a count of ten or more. The chain couples TRBV6-2 or TRBV6-3 to TRBJ2-1; D is uncertain. Germline assignment: CDR1 MNHEY and CDR2 SVGEGT. The V gene lost 2 bases and the J gene lost 8 bases, with 7 bases spanning the gap. The CDR3 covers 12 residues. CDR3 sequence reads: CASSYRVHEQFF. CDR3 sequence (DNA): TGTGCCAGCAGTTACAGGGTCCATGAGCAGTTCTTC.

With respect to this clonotype: This likely traces to a read error, being one base from a far larger clone. The CDR3: CASSQGAGGYNEQSF. In nucleotides, the CDR3 is TGTGCCAGCAGCCAAGGGGCGGGAGGGTACAATGAGCAGTCCTTC. V usage is TRBV9 and J usage is TRBJ2-1, with 9 positions matching TRBD2. Germline loops: CDR1 SGDLS, CDR2 YYNGEE. The CDR3 has 15 amino acids.

This clonotype was observed many times. In nucleotides, the CDR3 is TGTGCCAGCACCCCGTCTTCCGGCTCCTACTATGGCTACACCTTC. It translates to CASTPSSGSYYGYTF. The V gene is TRBV28, the J gene TRBJ1-2; D remains unclear. This CDR3 is built from 15 residues. Germline V lookup: CDR1 MDHEN, CDR2 SYDVKM. V was pared by 7 bases and J by 3 bases, with 18 bases between.

This clonotype occurred many times. The chain recombines TRBV2 with TRBJ2-1; D gene uncertain. Germline V gives CDR1 SNHLY, CDR2 FYNNEI. Trimming left V 5 bases short and J 12 bases short, with 11 bases between. This CDR3 contains 11 residues. CDR3 sequence: CASSSLDLQFF. In DNA, the CDR3 is TGTGCCAGCAGTTCTCTAGATTTGCAGTTCTTC.

Comments on this clonotype: At one end, the junction sequence differs from germline, possibly due to a read error. V and J are TRBV28 and TRBJ2-6; 8 bases map to TRBD2. The CDR3 has 17 residues. Germline assignment: CDR1 MDHEN and CDR2 SYDVKM. Written as DNA, the CDR3 is TGTGCCACCAGTGATCCCCGGGGGGGAACTGGGGCCAACGTCCTGACTTTC. Translation: CATSDPRGGTGANVLTF.

Comments on this clonotype: This likely traces to a read error, being one base from a far larger clone. The J gene is TRBJ2-7, the V gene TRBV5-3; 10 positions match TRBD1. TRBV5-3 is an open reading frame, and its role is uncertain. This CDR3 has 14 residues. The CDR3 loop is CASSFGTGAYEQYF. The CDR3 bases are TGTGCCAGCAGCTTTGGGACAGGGGCCTACGAGCAGTACTTC.

This chain links TRBV5-1 with TRBJ2-1, with 12 bases lining up with TRBD2. V trimming: 0 bases; J trimming: 7 bases; junction bases outside the gene matches: 5. The CDR3 extends over 16 amino acids. Germline V gene data show CDR1 as SGHRS and CDR2 as YFSETQ. CDR3 sequence (DNA): TGCGCCAGCAGCTTGGCGGCTAGCGGGAGGGTTAATGAGCAGTTCTTC. It encodes CASSLAASGRVNEQFF.

The chain employs TRBV28 and TRBJ2-7; 10 bases are shared with TRBD1. The CDR3 is 15 amino acids. Germline CDR1 and CDR2: MDHEN and SYDVKM. Trimming at V came to 10 bases and at J to 4 bases, leaving 13 bases not matched to a gene. CDR3 protein: CATRGAGQGSYEQYF. Written as DNA, the CDR3 is TGTGCCACGCGAGGGGCGGGACAGGGGAGTTACGAGCAGTACTTC. The whole variable domain, filled in from reference TRBV28 and TRBJ2-7, reads DVKVTQSSRYLVKRTGEKVFLECVQDMDHENMFWYRQDPGLGLRLIYFSYDVKMKEKGDIPEGYSVSREKKERFSLILESASTNQTSMYLCATRGAGQGSYEQYFGPGTRLTVT.

A remark on this clonotype: This sequence is one base from a far larger clone and is likely a read error. V and J are TRBV27 and TRBJ2-7; weak D call: TRBD2 (5 bases). Germline-derived CDR1 and CDR2 are MNHEY and SMNVEV (reference sequence). The CDR3 spans 14 residues. V was cut by 10 bases and J by 7 bases, with 23 bases left in between. CDR3 sequence reads: CATPSGSEGNEQYF. CDR3 nucleotides: TGTGCCACCCCTTCGGGCTCCGAGGGCAATGAGCAGTACTTC.

Ten or more counts support this clonotype. CDR3 in amino acids: CASSYSGDDYGYTF. In nucleotides, the CDR3 is TGTGCCAGCAGTTACTCGGGGGATGACTATGGCTACACCTTC. The J gene is TRBJ1-2, the V gene TRBV6-2 or TRBV6-3; possibly TRBD1 for D (5 bases). Deletions cut 0 bases from V and 3 bases from J, with 8 bases between. This CDR3 is 14 amino acids long. Germline V gene sequence: CDR1 MNHEY, CDR2 SVGEGT.

This clonotype was seen repeatedly, ten times or more. The chain recombines TRBV6-6 with TRBJ2-5; TRBD1 is a possible D gene (8 bases). The CDR3 is made up of 14 amino acids. Germline assignment: CDR1 MNHNY and CDR2 SVGAGI (reference sequence). Trimming removed 8 bases from V and 6 bases from J, with 19 bases in between. CDR3 in DNA: TGTGCCAGCGCCCCCGGGGGGACAGGAAAGACCCAGTACTTC. This gives the protein CASAPGGTGKTQYF.

Many counts were recorded for this clonotype. The chain has TRBV12-3 or TRBV12-4 and TRBJ2-7; the D is unclear. V lost 1 base to trimming and J lost 9 bases, with 13 bases between them. The CDR3 is 13 residues long. DNA of the CDR3: TGTGCCAGCAGTTTAGAGACAAGGGCCCCGCAGTACTTC. Encoded protein: CASSLETRAPQYF.

Turning to this clonotype: A far larger clone is one nucleotide away, so this likely arose from a read error. Here the CDR3 DNA reads TGCGCCAGCAGCTTGGTAGGGTGGGACAGGATAAGCTCCTACAATGAGCAGTACTTC. Protein product: CASSLVGWDRISSYNEQYF. The chain has TRBV5-1 and TRBJ2-5; 8 bases fit TRBD1. After removal of 0 bases from V and 11 bases from J, the junction contained 24 bases not matched to a gene. The CDR3 is made up of 19 amino acids. The germline CDR1 and CDR2 sequences are SGHRS and YFSETQ. Filled out from reference TRBV5-1 and TRBJ2-5, the complete variable domain reads KAGVTQTPRYLIKTRGQQVTLSCSPISGHRSVSWYQQTPGQGLQFLFEYFSETQRNKGNFPGRFSGRQFSNSRSEMNVSTLELGDSALYLCASSLVGWDRISSYNEQYFGPGTRLLVL.

This clonotype rates as medium-sized (0.01 to 0.1%). The chain uses TRBV11-2 and TRBJ2-1, with a tentative D call TRBD2 (6 bases). Germline V CDR1 and CDR2: SGHAT, FQNNGV. The length of the CDR3 is 14 residues. Trimming took off 0 bases at V and 9 bases at J, with 12 bases between the two ends. The CDR3 DNA is TGTGCCAGCAGCTTAGATTCGTCCGGGGGTGAGCAGTTCTTC. Translation gives CASSLDSSGGEQFF.